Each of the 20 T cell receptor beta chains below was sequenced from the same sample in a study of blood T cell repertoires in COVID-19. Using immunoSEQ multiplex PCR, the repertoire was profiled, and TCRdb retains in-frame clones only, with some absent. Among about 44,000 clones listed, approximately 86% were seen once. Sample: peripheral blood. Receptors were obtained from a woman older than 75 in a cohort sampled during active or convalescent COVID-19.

CDR3 nucleotide sequence: TGTGCCATCAGAGATAGCGGGATCGGCACAGATACGCAGTATTTT. This codes for CAIRDSGIGTDTQYF. The chain combines TRBV10-3 with TRBJ2-3; 8 bases align to TRBD2. Germline V gene lookup returns CDR1 ENHRY and CDR2 SYGVKD. The V gene end was trimmed by 6 bases and the J gene end by 1 base; junction bases not matched to a gene: 6. The CDR3 sequence is 15 residues long.

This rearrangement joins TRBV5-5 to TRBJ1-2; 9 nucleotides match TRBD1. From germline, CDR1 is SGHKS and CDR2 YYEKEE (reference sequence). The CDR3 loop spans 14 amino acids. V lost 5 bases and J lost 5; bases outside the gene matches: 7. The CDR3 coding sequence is TGTGCCAGCAGGGGACAGGGTAACGGGTATGGCTACACCTTC. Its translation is CASRGQGNGYGYTF.

The CDR3 DNA sequence: TGCGCCAGCAGCCAAGGAGTCTGGGGGACAGGGACAACGGGTGGCTACACCTTC. Translated: CASSQGVWGTGTTGGYTF. This sequence joins TRBV4-3 and TRBJ1-2; 9 positions agree with TRBD1. The junction had 16 bases not matched to a gene; V was cut back by 1 base and J by 7 bases. This CDR3 is built from 18 residues. CDR1 and CDR2 from the germline V gene are LGHNA and YSLEER.

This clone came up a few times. The CDR3 is CASSREPRDSQETQYF. The DNA for the CDR3 is TGTGCCAGCAGCCGGGAGCCCCGGGACAGCCAAGAGACCCAGTACTTC. The gene calls are TRBV9 and TRBJ2-5, with D possibly TRBD1 on 7 matching bases. The V gene's germline CDR1 is SGDLS and CDR2 YYNGEE. Trimming cost V 4 bases and J 1 base, with 17 bases left between them. CDR3 length: 16 residues.

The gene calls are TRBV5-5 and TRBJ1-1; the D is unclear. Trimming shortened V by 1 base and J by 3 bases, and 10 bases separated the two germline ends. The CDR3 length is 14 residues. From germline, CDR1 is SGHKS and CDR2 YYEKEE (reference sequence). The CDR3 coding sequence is TGTGCCAGCAGCTTGTCTCGAGTTGACACTGAAGCTTTCTTT. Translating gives CASSLSRVDTEAFF.

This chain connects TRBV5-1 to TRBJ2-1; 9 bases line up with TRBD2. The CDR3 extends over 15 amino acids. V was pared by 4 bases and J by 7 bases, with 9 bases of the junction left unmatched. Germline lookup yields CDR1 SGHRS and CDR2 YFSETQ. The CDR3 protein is CASSTFSGRGNEQFF. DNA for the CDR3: TGCGCCAGCAGCACTTTTAGCGGGAGAGGGAATGAGCAGTTCTTC.

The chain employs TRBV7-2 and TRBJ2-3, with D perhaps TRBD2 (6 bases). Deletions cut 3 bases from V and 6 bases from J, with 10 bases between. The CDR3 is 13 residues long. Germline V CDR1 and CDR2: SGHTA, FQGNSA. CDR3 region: CASSFGSGDTQYF. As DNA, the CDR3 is TGTGCCAGCAGCTTTGGTAGCGGCGATACGCAGTATTTT. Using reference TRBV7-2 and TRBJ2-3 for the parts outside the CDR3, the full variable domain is GAGVSQSPSNKVTEKGKDVELRCDPISGHTALYWYRQSLGQGLEFLIYFQGNSAPDKSGLPSDRFSAERTGGSVSTLTIQRTQQEDSAVYLCASSFGSGDTQYFGPGTRLTVL.

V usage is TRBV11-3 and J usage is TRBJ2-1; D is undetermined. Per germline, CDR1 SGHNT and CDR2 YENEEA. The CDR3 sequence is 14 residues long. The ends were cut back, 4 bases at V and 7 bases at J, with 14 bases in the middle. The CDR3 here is CASSSKSRKNEQFF. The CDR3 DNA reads TGTGCCAGCAGCTCGAAGAGCAGGAAGAATGAGCAGTTCTTC.

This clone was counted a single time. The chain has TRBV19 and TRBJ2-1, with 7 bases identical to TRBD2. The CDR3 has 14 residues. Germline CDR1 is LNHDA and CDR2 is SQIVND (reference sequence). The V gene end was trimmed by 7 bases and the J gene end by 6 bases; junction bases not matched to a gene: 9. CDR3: CASKWGGPGNEQFF. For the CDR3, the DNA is TGTGCCAGTAAATGGGGAGGGCCTGGCAATGAGCAGTTCTTC. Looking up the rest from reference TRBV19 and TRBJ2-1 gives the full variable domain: DGGITQSPKYLFRKEGQNVTLSCEQNLNHDAMYWYRQDPGQGLRLIYYSQIVNDFQKGDIAEGYSVSREKKESFPLTVTSAQKNPTAFYLCASKWGGPGNEQFFGPGTRLTVL.

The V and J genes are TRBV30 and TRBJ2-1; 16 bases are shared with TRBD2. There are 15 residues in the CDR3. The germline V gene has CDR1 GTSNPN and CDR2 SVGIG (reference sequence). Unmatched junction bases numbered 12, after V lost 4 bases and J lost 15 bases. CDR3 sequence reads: CAWKVFGTSGRAMFF. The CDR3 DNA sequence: TGTGCCTGGAAGGTCTTCGGGACTAGCGGGAGGGCCATGTTCTTC.

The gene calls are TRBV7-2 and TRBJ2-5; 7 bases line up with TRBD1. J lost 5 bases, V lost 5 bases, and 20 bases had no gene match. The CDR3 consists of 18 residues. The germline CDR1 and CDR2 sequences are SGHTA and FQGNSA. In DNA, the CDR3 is TGTGCCAGCAGCCCTGCAAGACCGGGACAGTTAAAAGGGGAGACCCAGTACTTC. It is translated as CASSPARPGQLKGETQYF.

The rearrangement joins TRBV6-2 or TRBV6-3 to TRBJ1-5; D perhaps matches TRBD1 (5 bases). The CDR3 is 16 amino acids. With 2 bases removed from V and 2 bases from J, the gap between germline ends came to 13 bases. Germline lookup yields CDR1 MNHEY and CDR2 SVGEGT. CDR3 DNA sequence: TGTGCCAGCAGTTACCAGGAGGGGATAGGCAATCAGCCCCAGCATTTT. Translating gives CASSYQEGIGNQPQHF.

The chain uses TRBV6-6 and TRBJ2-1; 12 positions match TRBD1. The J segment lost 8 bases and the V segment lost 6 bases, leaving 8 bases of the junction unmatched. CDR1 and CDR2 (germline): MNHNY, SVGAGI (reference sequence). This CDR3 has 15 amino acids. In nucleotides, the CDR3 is TGTGCCAGCAGCCCCCGGGACAGGGGGCATTATGAGCAGTTCTTC. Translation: CASSPRDRGHYEQFF.

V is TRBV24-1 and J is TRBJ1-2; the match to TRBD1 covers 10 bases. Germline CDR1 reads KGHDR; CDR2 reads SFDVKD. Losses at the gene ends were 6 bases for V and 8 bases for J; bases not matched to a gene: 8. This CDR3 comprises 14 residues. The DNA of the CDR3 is TGTGCCACCAGTCCCGGGACAGGGGAACGCGGCTACACCTTC. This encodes CATSPGTGERGYTF.

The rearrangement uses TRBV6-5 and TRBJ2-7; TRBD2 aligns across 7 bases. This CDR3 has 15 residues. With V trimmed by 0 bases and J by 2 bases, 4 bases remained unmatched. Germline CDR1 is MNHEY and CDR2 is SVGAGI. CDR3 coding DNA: TGTGCCAGCAGTTACTCGGGTCGGGGGGCCTACGAGCAGTACTTC. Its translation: CASSYSGRGAYEQYF.

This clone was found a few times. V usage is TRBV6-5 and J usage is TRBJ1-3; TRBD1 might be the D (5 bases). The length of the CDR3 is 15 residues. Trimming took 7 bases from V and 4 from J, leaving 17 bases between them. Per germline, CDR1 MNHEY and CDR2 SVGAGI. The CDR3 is CASTSSGGAGNTIYF. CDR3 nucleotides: TGTGCCAGCACCTCCAGCGGGGGTGCGGGAAACACCATATATTTT.

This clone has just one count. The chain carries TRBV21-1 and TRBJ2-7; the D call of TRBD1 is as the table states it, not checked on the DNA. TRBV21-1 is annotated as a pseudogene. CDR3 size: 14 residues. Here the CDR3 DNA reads TGTGCCAGCAACCTAAACAGGGTAGACGACGAGCAGTACTTC. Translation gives CASNLNRVDDEQYF.

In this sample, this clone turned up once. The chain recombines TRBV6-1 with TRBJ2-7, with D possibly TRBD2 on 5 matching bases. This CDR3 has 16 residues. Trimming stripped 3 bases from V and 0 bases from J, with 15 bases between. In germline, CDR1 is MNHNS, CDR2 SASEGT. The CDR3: CASSDREGIPSYEQYF. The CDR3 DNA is TGTGCCAGCAGTGATCGGGAAGGGATTCCCTCCTACGAGCAGTACTTC.

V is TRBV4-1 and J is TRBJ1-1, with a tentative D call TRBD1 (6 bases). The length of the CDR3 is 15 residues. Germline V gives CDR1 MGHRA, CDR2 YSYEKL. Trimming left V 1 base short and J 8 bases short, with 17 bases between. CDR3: CASSQVAQGFSEAFF. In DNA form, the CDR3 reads TGCGCCAGCAGCCAAGTGGCACAGGGCTTTTCAGAAGCTTTCTTT.

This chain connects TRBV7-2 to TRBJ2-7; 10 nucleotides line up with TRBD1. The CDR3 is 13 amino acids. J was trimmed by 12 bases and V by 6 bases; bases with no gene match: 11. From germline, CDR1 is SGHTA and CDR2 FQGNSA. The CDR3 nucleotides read TGTGCCAGCAGTCAATTCCGGGACAGGGGTTTGTACTTC. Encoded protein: CASSQFRDRGLYF.